The 14 T cell receptor beta chains below were found in one sample sequenced in a study of T cell responses to AZD1222 COVID-19 vaccine. Only in-frame clones appear in the TCRdb table, and some are missing; sequencing was by immunoSEQ multiplex PCR. The sample consists of about 180,000 clones, just over 85% of them appearing once. The material sequenced was peripheral blood, taken on day 0 of AZD1222 vaccination. Receptor source: an adult in good health.

The chain combines TRBV7-9 with TRBJ2-1; tentative D call: TRBD2 (6 bases). The length of the CDR3 is 15 residues. Germline V gene data show CDR1 as SEHNR and CDR2 as FQNEAQ (reference sequence). V lost 2 bases and J lost 10, with 18 bases in between. CDR3 sequence: CASSLSGHPGEEQFF. In DNA, the CDR3 is TGTGCCAGCAGCTTATCAGGTCATCCGGGGGAGGAGCAGTTCTTC. Supplemented by reference TRBV7-9 and TRBJ2-1, the full variable domain reads DTGVSQNPRHKITKRGQNVTFRCDPISEHNRLYWYRQTLGQGPEFLTYFQNEAQLEKSRLLSDRFSAERPKGSFSTLEIQRTEQGDSAMYLCASSLSGHPGEEQFFGPGTRLTVL.

The chain joins TRBV19 to TRBJ2-7; 8 positions agree with TRBD2. The CDR3 loop spans 13 amino acids. Germline CDR1 is LNHDA and CDR2 is SQIVND (reference sequence). With 7 bases clipped from V and 4 bases from J, the junction kept 6 bases outside the gene matches. Written as DNA, the CDR3 is TGTGCCAGTACGGGGGGGGCGCAATACGAGCAGTACTTC. It yields the protein CASTGGAQYEQYF.

V usage is TRBV11-2 and J usage is TRBJ1-1; D remains ambiguous. Germline V gene lookup returns CDR1 SGHAT and CDR2 FQNNGV. Trimming stripped 6 bases from V and 8 bases from J, with 16 bases between. The CDR3 runs 13 residues. As DNA, the CDR3 is TGTGCCAGCAGTTCCCAACGGGTGGGAGAAGCTTTCTTT. Translated: CASSSQRVGEAFF.

The rearrangement uses TRBV7-2 and TRBJ2-7; no clear D gene. Germline V gives CDR1 SGHTA, CDR2 FQGNSA. This CDR3 is 14 amino acids long. Trimming took 5 bases from V and 2 from J, leaving 13 bases between them. The CDR3 here is CASSAWGSTYEQYF. In DNA, the CDR3 is TGTGCCAGCAGCGCCTGGGGTTCCACCTACGAGCAGTACTTC.

This chain uses TRBV29-1 with TRBJ2-2; 9 nucleotides agree with TRBD2. J gave up 3 bases and V 6 bases, and 5 bases lay outside the gene matches. CDR3 length equals 14 residues. In germline, CDR1 is SQVTM, CDR2 ANQGSEA. DNA for the CDR3: TGCAGCGTCCTTAGCGGGAGCGACACCGGGGAGCTGTTTTTT. As protein: CSVLSGSDTGELFF.

The chain couples TRBV27 to TRBJ1-3, with D perhaps TRBD1 (5 bases). The germline V gene encodes CDR1 MNHEY and CDR2 SMNVEV (reference sequence). Trimming removed 2 bases at V and 1 base at J, with 9 bases between. This CDR3 comprises 15 residues. The CDR3 nucleotides read TGTGCCAGCAGTTTAAGGGGACCGTCTGGAAACACCATATATTTT. This sequence encodes CASSLRGPSGNTIYF.

The genes are TRBV5-5 and TRBJ1-3; D remains ambiguous. CDR3 length: 13 amino acids. The germline V gene has CDR1 SGHKS and CDR2 YYEKEE (reference sequence). V lost 5 bases and J lost 4, with 10 bases in between. CDR3 protein: CASRTPQGNTIYF. In DNA, the CDR3 is TGTGCCAGCAGAACACCACAGGGAAACACCATATATTTT. Variable domain in full (rest from reference TRBV5-5 and TRBJ1-3): DAGVTQSPTHLIKTRGQQVTLRCSPISGHKSVSWYQQVLGQGPQFIFQYYEKEERGRGNFPDRFSARQFPNYSSELNVNALLLGDSALYLCASRTPQGNTIYFGEGSWLTVV.

The CDR3: CSVGERGYNEQFF. As DNA, the CDR3 is TGCAGCGTCGGCGAGCGGGGGTACAATGAGCAGTTCTTC. This chain links TRBV29-1 with TRBJ2-1; 8 bases match TRBD2. Germline V gene sequence: CDR1 SQVTM, CDR2 ANQGSEA. V trimming: 6 bases; J trimming: 4 bases; junction bases outside the gene matches: 5. This CDR3 spans 13 amino acids.

The sample holds one count of this clone. The V gene is TRBV5-1, the J gene TRBJ2-2; TRBD2 matches at 8 bases. With V trimmed by 6 bases and J by 8 bases, 9 bases remained unmatched. Germline V gene data show CDR1 as SGHRS and CDR2 as YFSETQ. The CDR3 consists of 14 residues. CDR3 protein: CASTREGGYGELFF. In DNA, the CDR3 is TGCGCCAGCACCCGGGAGGGTGGTTATGGGGAGCTGTTTTTT.

This chain links TRBV30 with TRBJ2-1; D might be TRBD2 (5 bases). Per the germline V gene, CDR1 is GTSNPN and CDR2 is SVGIG (reference sequence). Between the trimmed V and J ends, which lost 5 bases and 3 bases, there was a span of 5 bases. The CDR3 sequence is 11 residues long. This CDR3 reads CAWDYYNEQFF. The CDR3 DNA reads as TGTGCCTGGGACTACTACAATGAGCAGTTCTTC.

V usage is TRBV6-5 and J usage is TRBJ1-4, with TRBD1 matching 8 bases. V trimming: 0 bases; J trimming: 11 bases; junction bases outside the gene matches: 11. The CDR3 covers 16 residues. Germline-derived CDR1 and CDR2 are MNHEY and SVGAGI. The CDR3 DNA reads TGTGCCAGCAGTTACTCCGCCTCGGGGACAGGCGGCAAACTGTTTTTT. The encoded protein is CASSYSASGTGGKLFF.

This chain connects TRBV5-5 to TRBJ2-1, with D perhaps being TRBD1 or TRBD2 (6 bases each). V was shortened by 4 bases and J by 0 bases, with 14 bases between the two germline ends. The CDR3 has 16 amino acids. Per germline, CDR1 SGHKS and CDR2 YYEKEE (reference sequence). The CDR3 bases are TGTGCCAGCAGCGTTCTAGGGGGGAGCTCCTACAATGAGCAGTTCTTC. Protein product: CASSVLGGSSYNEQFF.

The chain links TRBV10-2 to TRBJ1-1; D not resolved. The CDR3 totals 13 residues. V lost 4 bases, J lost 3 bases, and 9 bases lay in between. Germline-derived CDR1 and CDR2 are WSHSY and SAAADI. CDR3 residues: CASSVAAYTEAFF. The CDR3 coding sequence is TGCGCCAGCAGTGTGGCAGCCTACACTGAAGCTTTCTTT.

The genes are TRBV6-4 and TRBJ1-3; the D is unclear. Trimming left V 5 bases short and J 0 bases short, with 11 bases between. CDR3 length: 15 amino acids. CDR1 MRHNA and CDR2 SNTAGT come from the germline V gene. CDR3 loop: CASSSASSSGNTIYF. The CDR3 DNA is TGTGCCAGCAGTTCGGCCAGTAGCTCTGGAAACACCATATATTTT.